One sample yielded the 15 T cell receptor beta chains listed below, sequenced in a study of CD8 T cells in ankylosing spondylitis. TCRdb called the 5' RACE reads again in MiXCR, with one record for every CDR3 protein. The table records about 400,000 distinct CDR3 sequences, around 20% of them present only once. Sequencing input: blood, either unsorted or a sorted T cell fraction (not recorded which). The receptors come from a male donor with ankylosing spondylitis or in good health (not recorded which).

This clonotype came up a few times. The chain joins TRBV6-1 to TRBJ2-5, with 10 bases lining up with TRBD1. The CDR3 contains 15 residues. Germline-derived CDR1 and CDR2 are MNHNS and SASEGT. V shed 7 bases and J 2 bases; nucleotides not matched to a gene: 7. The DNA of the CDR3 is TGTGCCAGCACCGATGGGACAGGGGATCAAGAGACCCAGTACTTC. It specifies CASTDGTGDQETQYF.

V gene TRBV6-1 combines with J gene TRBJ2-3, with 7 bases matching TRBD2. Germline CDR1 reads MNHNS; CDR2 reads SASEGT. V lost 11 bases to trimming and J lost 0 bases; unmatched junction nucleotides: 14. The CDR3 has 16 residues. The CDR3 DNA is TGTGCCGGACCTCAACGGGAGGACGCTAGCACAGATACGCAGTATTTT. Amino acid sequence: CAGPQREDASTDTQYF.

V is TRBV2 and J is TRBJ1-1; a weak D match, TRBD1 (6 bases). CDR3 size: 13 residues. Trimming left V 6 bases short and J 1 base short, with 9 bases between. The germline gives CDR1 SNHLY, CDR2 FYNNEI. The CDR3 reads CASRVGQNTEAFF. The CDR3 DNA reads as TGTGCCAGCAGAGTGGGACAGAACACTGAAGCTTTCTTT. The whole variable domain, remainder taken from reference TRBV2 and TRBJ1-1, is EPEVTQTPSHQVTQMGQEVILRCVPISNHLYFYWYRQILGQKVEFLVSFYNNEISEKSEIFDDQFSVERPDGSNFTLKIRSTKLEDSAMYFCASRVGQNTEAFFGQGTRLTVV.

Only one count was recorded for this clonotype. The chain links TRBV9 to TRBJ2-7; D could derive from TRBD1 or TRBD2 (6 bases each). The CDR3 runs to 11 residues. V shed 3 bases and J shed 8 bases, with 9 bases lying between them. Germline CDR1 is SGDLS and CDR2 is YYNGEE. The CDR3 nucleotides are TGTGCCAGCAGCGAGGGGGGACAGCAGTACTTC. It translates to CASSEGGQQYF.

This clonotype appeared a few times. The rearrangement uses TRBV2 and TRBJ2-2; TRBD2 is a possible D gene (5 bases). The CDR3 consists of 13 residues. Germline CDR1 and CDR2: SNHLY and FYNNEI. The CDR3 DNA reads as TGTGCGACGCGGGTCCCGAACACCGGGGAGCTGTTTTTT. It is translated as CATRVPNTGELFF. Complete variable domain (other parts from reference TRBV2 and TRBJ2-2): EPEVTQTPSHQVTQMGQEVILRCVPISNHLYFYWYRQILGQKVEFLVSFYNNEISEKSEIFDDQFSVERPDGSNFTLKIRSTKLEDSAMYFCATRVPNTGELFFGEGSRLTVL.

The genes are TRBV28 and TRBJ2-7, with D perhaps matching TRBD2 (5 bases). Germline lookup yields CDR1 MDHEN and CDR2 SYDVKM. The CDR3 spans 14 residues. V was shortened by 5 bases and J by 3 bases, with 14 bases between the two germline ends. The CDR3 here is CASSLRSGDYEQYF. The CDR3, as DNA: TGTGCCAGCAGTCTACGATCCGGGGACTACGAGCAGTACTTC.

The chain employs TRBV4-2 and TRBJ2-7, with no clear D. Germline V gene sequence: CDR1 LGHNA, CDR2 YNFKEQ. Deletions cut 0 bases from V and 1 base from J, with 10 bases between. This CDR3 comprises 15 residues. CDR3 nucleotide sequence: TGTGCCAGCAGCCAAGAGTTCCCCGATTCCTACGAGCAGTACTTC. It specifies CASSQEFPDSYEQYF.

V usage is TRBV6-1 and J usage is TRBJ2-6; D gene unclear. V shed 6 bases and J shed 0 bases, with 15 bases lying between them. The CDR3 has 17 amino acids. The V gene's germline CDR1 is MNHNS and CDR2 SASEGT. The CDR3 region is CASSSFLLDSGANVLTF. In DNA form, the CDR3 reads TGTGCCAGCAGCTCTTTCCTGCTCGACTCTGGGGCCAACGTCCTGACTTTC.

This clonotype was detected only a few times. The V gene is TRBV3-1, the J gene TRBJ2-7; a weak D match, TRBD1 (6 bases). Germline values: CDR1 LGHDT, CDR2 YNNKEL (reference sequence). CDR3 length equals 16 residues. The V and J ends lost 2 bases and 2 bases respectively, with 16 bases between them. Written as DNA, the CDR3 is TGTGCCAGCAGCCAACCTACAGGGCGCCATACCTACGAGCAGTACTTC. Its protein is CASSQPTGRHTYEQYF.

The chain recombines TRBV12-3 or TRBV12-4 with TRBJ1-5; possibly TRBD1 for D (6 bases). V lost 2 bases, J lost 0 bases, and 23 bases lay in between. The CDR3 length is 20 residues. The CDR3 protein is CASSLLPLTSGEYSNQPQHF. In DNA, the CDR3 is TGTGCCAGCAGTTTATTGCCTCTTACCTCAGGGGAATATAGCAATCAGCCCCAGCATTTT.

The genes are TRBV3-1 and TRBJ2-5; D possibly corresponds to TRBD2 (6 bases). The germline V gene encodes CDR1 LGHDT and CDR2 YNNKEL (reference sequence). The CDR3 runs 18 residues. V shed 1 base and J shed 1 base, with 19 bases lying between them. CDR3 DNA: TGTGCCAGCAGCCAAGGGATGGGTGTGGAGGGCCTCCAAGAGACCCAGTACTTC. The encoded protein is CASSQGMGVEGLQETQYF.

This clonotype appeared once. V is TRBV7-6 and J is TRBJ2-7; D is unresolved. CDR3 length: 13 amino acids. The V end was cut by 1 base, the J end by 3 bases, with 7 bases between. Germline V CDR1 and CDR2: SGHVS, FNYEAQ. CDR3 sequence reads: CASSLGSNYEQYF. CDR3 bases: TGTGCCAGCAGCTTAGGATCCAACTACGAGCAGTACTTC.

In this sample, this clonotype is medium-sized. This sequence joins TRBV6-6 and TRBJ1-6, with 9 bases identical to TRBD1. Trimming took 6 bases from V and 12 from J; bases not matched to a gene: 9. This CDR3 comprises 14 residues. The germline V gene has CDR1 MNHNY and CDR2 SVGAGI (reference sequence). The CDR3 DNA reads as TGTGCCAGCAGCCTACAGGGGGCTCAGAGACCCCTCCACTTT. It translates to CASSLQGAQRPLHF.

CDR3 nucleotide sequence: TGCAGTGCTAGAGACGATACGCACAGAGTATACGAGCAGTACTTC. It translates to CSARDDTHRVYEQYF. This rearrangement joins TRBV20-1 to TRBJ2-7, with D unclear. This CDR3 comprises 15 residues. The germline V gene has CDR1 DFQATT and CDR2 SNEGSKA (reference sequence). Trimming took 0 bases from V and 4 from J, leaving 16 bases between them.

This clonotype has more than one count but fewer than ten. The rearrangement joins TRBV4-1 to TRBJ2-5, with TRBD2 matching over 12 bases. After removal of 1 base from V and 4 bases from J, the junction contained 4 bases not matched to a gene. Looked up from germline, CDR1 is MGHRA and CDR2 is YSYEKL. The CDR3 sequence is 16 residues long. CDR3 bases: TGCGCCAGCAGCCAAGGACTAGCGGGGGTTGGAGAGACCCAGTACTTC. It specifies CASSQGLAGVGETQYF.